These T cell receptor beta chains were read from a single sample in a study of human T cells and chemical hapten exposure. From the RACE reads, TCRdb called clonotypes with MiXCR, one entry per CDR3 protein. In the table there are about 60,000 distinct CDR3 sequences, around 11% of which are singletons. Sequencing was performed on whole blood, taken in connection with sensitization to the hapten diphenylcyclopropenone (DPC). The receptors were gathered from a woman aged 35 to 49 with alopecia areata. Some clones in this sample may be carry-over from other donors' samples. Both conserved end residues are part of each CDR3. A D gene is named only where the DNA matches it firmly.

.,TRBJ2-7,TRBV29-1,CSVKTGPYEQYF
.,TRBJ2-3,TRBV4-3,CASSQGLRTDTQYF
TRBD1,TRBJ2-6,TRBV29-1,CSVRKETGISGANVLTF
TRBD1,TRBJ2-1,TRBV6-4,CASKGQGATGEQFF
.,TRBJ1-3,TRBV15,CATSRDSGSGNTIYF
.,TRBJ2-1,TRBV6-2/TRBV6-3,CASSLAGEAYNEQFF
.,TRBJ1-5,TRBV27,CASKDRLSNQPQHF
TRBD2,TRBJ2-3,TRBV20-1,CSAEGGLAVSTDTQYF
.,TRBJ1-6,TRBV9,CASSVGPGHSPLHF
.,TRBJ1-2,TRBV29-1,CSVEGGGSGGYTF
TRBD2,TRBJ2-2,TRBV28,CASSSSTTSGTTGELFF
.,TRBJ2-2,TRBV4-1,CASTSHTGSNTGELFF
TRBD1,TRBJ2-2,TRBV9,CASSRQRGRSGELFF
.,TRBJ2-1,TRBV12-2,CASRFRTSGIINEQFF
.,TRBJ2-1,TRBV12-2,CASRIRGLDEQFF
.,TRBJ1-1,TRBV10-2,CASTGHIKNTEAFF
.,TRBJ1-6,TRBV20-1,CSAPRDIGLYNSPLHF
.,TRBJ2-2,TRBV7-6,CASGRQLTGELFF
.,TRBJ2-1,TRBV7-9,CASSLMTGVWFF
.,TRBJ1-3,TRBV7-2,CASSFGPGNTIYF
TRBD2,TRBJ2-7,TRBV20-1,CRIGSYTSGRAYEQYF
.,TRBJ2-3,TRBV29-1,CSVTRPGSTDTQYF
.,TRBJ2-2,TRBV19,CASTEYTGELFF
TRBD2,TRBJ2-1,TRBV4-3,CASSQVGELAGRYNEQFF
TRBD1,TRBJ2-7,TRBV5-1,CASSPTLTGGSYEQYF
.,TRBJ2-2,TRBV6-2/TRBV6-3,CASSYYRQSTGELFF